These 26 T cell receptor beta chains came from one sample sequenced in a study of T cells expressing NK-cell markers. With the 5' RACE reads reprocessed, TCRdb shows one record per CDR3 protein and no DNA. Recorded for this sample: more than 400,000 distinct CDR3 sequences. Sequenced sample: blood T cells: a sorted CD56 or NKG2C T cell subset, CD4+ or CD8+ T cells, or bulk PBMC T cells (not recorded which). The origin of the receptors is a woman between 18 and 70 years old in good health.

The rearrangement links TRBV12-3 or TRBV12-4 to TRBJ2-2; the TCRdb call, TRBD2, lacks DNA for checking. This CDR3 contains 15 residues. CDR3 residues: CASSLRPSGDRELFF.

The chain has TRBV20-1 and TRBJ1-6; TCRdb names TRBD1, which stays unverified in the absence of DNA. The germline V gene encodes CDR1 DFQATT and CDR2 SNEGSKA (reference sequence). This CDR3 spans 16 amino acids. The CDR3 here is CSARLVGTATNSPLHF.

This sequence joins TRBV2 and TRBJ1-5. This CDR3 has 13 amino acids. CDR1 and CDR2 (germline): SNHLY, FYNNEI. The CDR3 here is CASSDGRNQPQHF.

This CDR3 reads CASSSAGVSRNTIYF. This chain connects TRBV12-3 or TRBV12-4 to TRBJ1-3; the TRBD1 assignment by TCRdb is unverifiable without DNA. The CDR3 contains 15 residues.

This chain links TRBV6-2 or TRBV6-3 with TRBJ1-1. This CDR3 is built from 16 residues. Germline values: CDR1 MNHEY, CDR2 SVGEGT. The CDR3 reads CASRTHQVPKNTEAFF.

V is TRBV7-9 and J is TRBJ2-3; TCRdb's D gene call, TRBD1, goes unchecked for lack of DNA. Per germline, CDR1 SEHNR and CDR2 FQNEAQ (reference sequence). The CDR3 runs to 14 residues. The CDR3 reads CASSGTRGIDTQYF. Drawing the rest from reference TRBV7-9 and TRBJ2-3, the complete variable domain is DTGVSQNPRHKITKRGQNVTFRCDPISEHNRLYWYRQTLGQGPEFLTYFQNEAQLEKSRLLSDRFSAERPKGSFSTLEIQRTEQGDSAMYLCASSGTRGIDTQYFGPGTRLTVL.

The chain has TRBV10-3 and TRBJ1-1. This CDR3 is 12 amino acids long. Germline V gene lookup returns CDR1 ENHRY and CDR2 SYGVKD. CDR3 amino acids: CAIAGMNTEAFF.

V and J are TRBV4-3 and TRBJ2-2. Germline values: CDR1 LGHNA, CDR2 YSLEER. The CDR3 is made up of 14 amino acids. The CDR3 spells CASSHSPDTGELFF.

The J gene is TRBJ2-1, the V gene TRBV28; TCRdb indicates TRBD2, and absent DNA this call remains unverified. Germline V gene lookup returns CDR1 MDHEN and CDR2 SYDVKM. The CDR3 covers 16 residues. This CDR3 is CASSLQLAGLTNEQFF. Combining the CDR3 with reference TRBV28 and TRBJ2-1 gives the whole variable domain DVKVTQSSRYLVKRTGEKVFLECVQDMDHENMFWYRQDPGLGLRLIYFSYDVKMKEKGDIPEGYSVSREKKERFSLILESASTNQTSMYLCASSLQLAGLTNEQFFGPGTRLTVL.

The chain has TRBV10-3 and TRBJ2-1; TCRdb's D call of TRBD1 is untestable without DNA. Germline V CDR1 and CDR2: ENHRY, SYGVKD. The CDR3 has 17 amino acids. The CDR3 protein is CAIGGGGGPFSYNEQFF.

This chain joins TRBV25-1 and TRBJ2-5; with no DNA, the TCRdb D assignment of TRBD2 cannot be verified. CDR3 length: 15 amino acids. Germline-derived CDR1 and CDR2 are MGHDK and SYGVNS. The CDR3 is CASSEGGGNLETQYF.

This chain connects TRBV27 to TRBJ2-7. The CDR3 has 13 residues. Germline V gene data show CDR1 as MNHEY and CDR2 as SMNVEV (reference sequence). CDR3 protein: CASSLSRAYEQYF.

V usage is TRBV20-1 and J usage is TRBJ2-1; TCRdb picks TRBD1, but there is no DNA to check that call. Germline V lookup: CDR1 DFQATT, CDR2 SNEGSKA (reference sequence). This CDR3 is built from 15 residues. CDR3 protein: CSASDQGVVYNEQFF.

The chain is built from TRBV12-3 or TRBV12-4 and TRBJ1-5; absent DNA, TCRdb's TRBD1 call cannot be checked. There are 16 residues in the CDR3. The CDR3 loop reads CASRSGTGDRNQPQHF.

The V call is TRBV29-1, the J call TRBJ2-2. The CDR3 extends over 13 amino acids. Germline assignment: CDR1 SQVTM and CDR2 ANQGSEA. The CDR3 region is CSVEGRPPGELFF.

The chain uses TRBV5-1 and TRBJ1-5; the D gene TCRdb calls, TRBD1, cannot be checked with no DNA. There are 15 residues in the CDR3. Looked up from germline, CDR1 is SGHRS and CDR2 is YFSETQ. CDR3 protein: CASSLEGQANQPQHF. The variable domain in full, with the rest retrieved from reference TRBV5-1 and TRBJ1-5, is KAGVTQTPRYLIKTRGQQVTLSCSPISGHRSVSWYQQTPGQGLQFLFEYFSETQRNKGNFPGRFSGRQFSNSRSEMNVSTLELGDSALYLCASSLEGQANQPQHFGDGTRLSIL.

The chain carries TRBV7-4 and TRBJ2-3. Germline V gene lookup returns CDR1 SGHVT and CDR2 SQSDAQ. The CDR3 loop spans 12 amino acids. CDR3 loop: CASTDRTDTQYF.

The rearrangement joins TRBV20-1 to TRBJ2-2; the TCRdb call, TRBD1, lacks DNA for checking. Germline lookup yields CDR1 DFQATT and CDR2 SNEGSKA (reference sequence). The CDR3 has 15 residues. The CDR3 sequence is CSASLGRKTTGELFF.

The chain carries TRBV20-1 and TRBJ2-3. The CDR3 has 15 amino acids. Per germline, CDR1 DFQATT and CDR2 SNEGSKA (reference sequence). The CDR3: CSARDTLAGRDTQYF.

The chain is built from TRBV11-2 and TRBJ2-7. CDR3 length: 13 amino acids. Germline assignment: CDR1 SGHAT and CDR2 FQNNGV. The CDR3 here is CASSRTDTYEQYF. Looking up the rest from reference TRBV11-2 and TRBJ2-7 gives the full variable domain: EAGVAQSPRYKIIEKRQSVAFWCNPISGHATLYWYQQILGQGPKLLIQFQNNGVVDDSQLPKDRFSAERLKGVDSTLKIQPAKLEDSAVYLCASSRTDTYEQYFGPGTRLTVT.

The V gene is TRBV5-4, the J gene TRBJ1-2; the D call from TCRdb, TRBD1, cannot be confirmed without DNA. Germline CDR1 SGHNT, CDR2 YYREEE (reference sequence). The length of the CDR3 is 16 residues. The CDR3 reads CASSLARGQTNYGYTF.

The chain recombines TRBV27 with TRBJ2-1; without DNA, the TCRdb call of TRBD2 cannot be checked. Germline values: CDR1 MNHEY, CDR2 SMNVEV (reference sequence). CDR3 length: 15 amino acids. The CDR3 loop is CASRPGLAGYNEQFF.

V is TRBV21-1 and J is TRBJ2-3; TCRdb selects TRBD2, and the lack of DNA leaves this call unchecked. TRBV21-1 is noted as a pseudogene. The CDR3 spans 16 residues. The CDR3 is CASSKGEGSATDTQYF.

The rearrangement links TRBV12-3 or TRBV12-4 to TRBJ1-2; the D gene TCRdb calls, TRBD1, cannot be checked with no DNA. The CDR3 sequence is 15 residues long. The CDR3 region is CASSSRLRQLYGYTF.

This chain uses TRBV4-1 with TRBJ1-1. Germline V CDR1 and CDR2: MGHRA, YSYEKL. The CDR3 spans 15 residues. The CDR3: CASSQDLGTFTEAFF.

The chain uses TRBV12-3 or TRBV12-4 and TRBJ2-5; TCRdb's D gene call, TRBD2, goes unchecked for lack of DNA. The CDR3 sequence is 12 residues long. The CDR3 protein is CASGGPSETQYF.